This entry concerns a single T cell receptor (beta chain). Measured with immunoSEQ multiplex PCR; TCRdb has only the in-frame clones, and not every one. The data contain about 20,000 clones, around four fifths of them singletons. The CDR3 runs to 15 residues. J gave up 5 bases and V 5 bases, and 5 bases lay outside the gene matches. Germline CDR1 and CDR2: KGHSH and LQKENI. This record belongs to a study of lymphopenia after photon versus proton radiotherapy. This specimen consisted of peripheral blood, obtained from a patient treated with photon-based radiotherapy. This TCR derives from a woman between 45 and 65 years old with pancreatic cancer. The chain combines TRBV18 with TRBJ1-4; 10 nucleotides line up with TRBD1. The CDR3 nucleotides are TGTGCCAGCTCATGGAGACAGGGGGCGAATGAAAAACTGTTTTTT. Protein product: CASSWRQGANEKLFF.